These 26 T cell receptor beta chains originate from one sample sequenced in a study of T-cell memory formation after mild COVID-19. TCRdb re-analysed the 5' RACE reads in MiXCR, keeping a single row per CDR3 protein. This table holds 560,000 or so distinct CDR3 sequences, around 16% found once. Sequencing used PBMCs or a T cell subset sorted from them (not recorded which). The receptor source for this set is an adult woman who had mild COVID-19 (a few samples of this study predate the infection). Cell type and time point are not known.

The chain employs TRBV30 and TRBJ1-5, with D maybe TRBD1 (5 bases). The CDR3 extends over 14 amino acids. Germline CDR1 and CDR2: GTSNPN and SVGIG (reference sequence). Trimming shortened V by 6 bases and J by 6 bases, and 18 bases separated the two germline ends. The CDR3 here is CACSTGIEGQPQHF. CDR3 sequence (DNA): TGTGCCTGTTCCACAGGTATAGAGGGTCAGCCCCAGCATTTT.

This clonotype came up many times. J is TRBJ2-7 and V is TRBV20-1; TRBD1 matches at 7 bases. Per germline, CDR1 DFQATT and CDR2 SNEGSKA (reference sequence). The CDR3 loop spans 15 amino acids. After removal of 0 bases from V and 4 bases from J, the junction contained 9 bases not matched to a gene. The CDR3 DNA reads as TGCAGTGCTAGAGACCCCGGACAGGACTGGTACGAGCAGTACTTC. Protein: CSARDPGQDWYEQYF.

The chain joins TRBV29-1 to TRBJ1-3; D is unresolved. Germline CDR1 and CDR2: SQVTM and ANQGSEA. Trimming took off 0 bases at V and 2 bases at J, with 11 bases between the two ends. This CDR3 comprises 15 residues. CDR3 region: CSVEDPVITGNTIYF. Written as DNA, the CDR3 is TGCAGCGTTGAAGATCCGGTTATTACTGGAAACACCATATATTTT.

This chain links TRBV12-5 with TRBJ1-1, with unresolved D. The CDR3 contains 13 residues. The V gene lost 1 base and the J gene lost 5 bases, with 8 bases spanning the gap. CDR1 and CDR2 from the germline V gene are LGHNT and FRNRAP. As DNA, the CDR3 is TGTGCTAGTGGTTTGGGCGTGCGAACTGAAGCTTTCTTT. It encodes CASGLGVRTEAFF.

The gene calls are TRBV7-9 and TRBJ2-2; 7 bases align to TRBD2. V lost 5 bases to trimming and J lost 5 bases; unmatched junction nucleotides: 5. The germline V gene encodes CDR1 SEHNR and CDR2 FQNEAQ (reference sequence). The CDR3 totals 14 residues. DNA for the CDR3: TGTGCCAGCAGCCATCCCGGGAGGACCGGGGAGCTGTTTTTT. This gives the protein CASSHPGRTGELFF.

This clonotype was observed once. This chain connects TRBV5-4 to TRBJ1-1; 7 nucleotides align to TRBD1. The J segment lost 3 bases and the V segment lost 3 bases, leaving 8 bases of the junction unmatched. Germline CDR1 and CDR2: SGHNT and YYREEE (reference sequence). The CDR3 totals 15 residues. Here the CDR3 DNA reads TGTGCCAGCAGCTACTTCGACAGGGAGTACACTGAAGCTTTCTTT. This translates into CASSYFDREYTEAFF. The full variable domain, its missing parts supplied by reference TRBV5-4 and TRBJ1-1, is ETGVTQSPTHLIKTRGQQVTLRCSSQSGHNTVSWYQQALGQGPQFIFQYYREEENGRGNFPPRFSGLQFPNYSSELNVNALELDDSALYLCASSYFDREYTEAFFGQGTRLTVV.

In this sample, this clonotype turned up many times. The chain employs TRBV7-6 and TRBJ2-6; 11 bases fit TRBD2. V gave up 3 bases and J gave up 0 bases; unmatched junction bases: 4. This CDR3 comprises 18 residues. Germline V gives CDR1 SGHVS, CDR2 FNYEAQ. CDR3 nucleotides: TGTGCCAGCAGCTTGACTAGCGGGGCCGACTCTGGGGCCAACGTCCTGACTTTC. This codes for CASSLTSGADSGANVLTF.

The CDR3 protein is CASSLRVNMNTEAFF. CDR3 coding DNA: TGTGCCAGCAGTTTAAGGGTTAACATGAACACTGAAGCTTTCTTT. J is TRBJ1-1 and V is TRBV12-3 or TRBV12-4; D not resolved. The ends were cut back, 2 bases at V and 0 bases at J, with 10 bases in the middle. The CDR3 totals 15 residues.

The rearrangement uses TRBV12-3 or TRBV12-4 and TRBJ1-5; the D is unclear. The V gene lost 2 bases and the J gene lost 4 bases, with 15 bases spanning the gap. This CDR3 has 16 amino acids. CDR3 protein: CASSLMGSRRNQPQHF. CDR3 DNA: TGTGCCAGCAGTTTAATGGGCAGCCGGAGGAATCAGCCCCAGCATTTT.

At least ten counts were recorded for this clonotype. The chain has TRBV7-8 and TRBJ2-7, with a weak D call TRBD1 (6 bases). Trimming took 1 base from V and 1 from J, leaving 17 bases between them. The germline gives CDR1 SGHVS, CDR2 FQNEAQ. The CDR3 totals 17 residues. The CDR3 loop reads CASSLGPAAGASYEQYF. CDR3 sequence (DNA): TGTGCCAGCAGCTTAGGTCCCGCGGCAGGGGCATCCTACGAGCAGTACTTC.

The table lists this clonotype with a few counts. This chain uses TRBV20-1 with TRBJ2-2, with D perhaps matching TRBD1 or TRBD2 (6 bases each). This CDR3 comprises 15 residues. Germline V lookup: CDR1 DFQATT, CDR2 SNEGSKA (reference sequence). Trimming stripped 3 bases from V and 4 bases from J, with 15 bases between. CDR3 sequence (DNA): TGCAGTGCTAGCAGTAGCGGAGGGGGCACCGGGGAGCTGTTTTTT. It encodes CSASSSGGGTGELFF.

This sequence joins TRBV7-8 and TRBJ1-2; 8 positions agree with TRBD1. Germline V gene sequence: CDR1 SGHVS, CDR2 FQNEAQ. With V trimmed by 2 bases and J by 2 bases, 13 bases remained unmatched. The CDR3 runs to 18 residues. CDR3 in amino acids: CASSLPRVGTGSNYGYTF. CDR3 sequence (DNA): TGTGCCAGCAGCTTACCACGTGTAGGGACAGGATCGAACTATGGCTACACCTTC.

This clonotype showed up many times. This chain uses TRBV4-1 with TRBJ2-1; 9 bases fit TRBD2. Trimming cost V 3 bases and J 7 bases; bases outside gene matches: 7. Germline CDR1 and CDR2: MGHRA and YSYEKL. CDR3 length: 15 residues. CDR3 sequence reads: CASSHIAGDGNEQFF. The DNA of the CDR3 is TGCGCCAGCAGCCATATAGCGGGAGATGGGAATGAGCAGTTCTTC.

The J gene is TRBJ2-7, the V gene TRBV12-3 or TRBV12-4; 9 nucleotides match TRBD1. J gave up 2 bases and V 5 bases, and 4 bases lay outside the gene matches. The CDR3 spans 14 residues. CDR3 sequence: CASSVRTGAYEQYF. CDR3 coding DNA: TGTGCCAGCAGTGTCCGGACAGGGGCCTACGAGCAGTACTTC.

V and J are TRBV12-3 or TRBV12-4 and TRBJ1-2; 8 bases fit TRBD1. V trimming: 8 bases; J trimming: 4 bases; junction bases outside the gene matches: 6. There are 13 residues in the CDR3. The CDR3 region has the DNA TGTGCCAGCCACACAGGGGGGTCCTATGGCTACACCTTC. Amino acid sequence: CASHTGGSYGYTF.

The chain carries TRBV6-4 and TRBJ2-3, with D possibly being TRBD1 or TRBD2 (5 bases each). The CDR3 has 14 residues. Trimming removed 3 bases from V and 0 bases from J, with 7 bases in between. The germline gives CDR1 MRHNA, CDR2 SNTAGT. CDR3 loop: CASSEGDSTDTQYF. CDR3 coding DNA: TGTGCCAGCAGTGAAGGGGACAGCACAGATACGCAGTATTTT.

This clonotype turned up a few times. V and J are TRBV27 and TRBJ2-7; weak D call: TRBD2 (6 bases). Germline-derived CDR1 and CDR2 are MNHEY and SMNVEV (reference sequence). The V end lost 2 bases, the J end lost 3 bases, and 20 bases lay between the germline ends. CDR3 length: 17 amino acids. For the CDR3, the DNA is TGTGCCAGCAGTTTAAAGTCTAGCGCAGTGAGGGGCTACGAGCAGTACTTC. Protein: CASSLKSSAVRGYEQYF.

This clonotype has just a few counts. This chain links TRBV20-1 with TRBJ2-5; D remains unclear. With 6 bases removed from V and 2 bases from J, the gap between germline ends came to 16 bases. Germline CDR1 and CDR2: DFQATT and SNEGSKA (reference sequence). There are 14 residues in the CDR3. The CDR3 loop reads CSARSMKFQETQYF. The DNA for the CDR3 is TGCAGTGCCCGCTCCATGAAGTTTCAAGAGACCCAGTACTTC.

The chain is built from TRBV7-2 and TRBJ2-2; D is unresolved. The V gene lost 8 bases and the J gene lost 2 bases, with 9 bases spanning the gap. The germline CDR1 and CDR2 sequences are SGHTA and FQGNSA. This CDR3 spans 13 amino acids. The CDR3 loop reads CASGILNTGELFF. DNA of the CDR3: TGTGCCAGCGGGATTCTTAACACCGGGGAGCTGTTTTTT.

The V call is TRBV5-1, the J call TRBJ2-5; D is unresolved. The germline gives CDR1 SGHRS, CDR2 YFSETQ. Trimming stripped 5 bases from V and 3 bases from J, with 20 bases between. This CDR3 is built from 16 residues. The CDR3 region is CASSPPSWQFKETQYF. DNA of the CDR3: TGCGCCAGCAGTCCCCCGTCGTGGCAGTTTAAAGAGACCCAGTACTTC.

V usage is TRBV7-9 and J usage is TRBJ1-6; D unclear. Between the trimmed V and J ends, which lost 3 bases and 13 bases, there was a span of 10 bases. The CDR3 extends over 12 amino acids. Germline CDR1 is SEHNR and CDR2 is FQNEAQ (reference sequence). The CDR3 loop is CASSLGSRPLHF. The CDR3 coding sequence is TGTGCCAGCAGCTTGGGCAGTAGGCCCCTCCACTTT.

A word on this clonotype: At one of its ends the junction is not consistent with the germline gene, which may arise from a read error. The V and J genes are TRBV20-1 and TRBJ1-2; D uncertain. The CDR3 contains 15 residues. Germline values: CDR1 DFQATT, CDR2 SNEGSKA (reference sequence). The CDR3 nucleotides read TGCAGTGCCCTGACGGAGCCGCGTGCTAAGTATGGCTACACCTTC. Translating gives CSALTEPRAKYGYTF.

This chain joins TRBV10-3 and TRBJ2-5; 12 positions match TRBD2. The CDR3 loop spans 16 amino acids. Trimming at V came to 4 bases and at J to 3 bases, leaving 6 bases not matched to a gene. Germline V gene sequence: CDR1 ENHRY, CDR2 SYGVKD. Here the CDR3 reads CAISGKLAGGEETQYF. The CDR3, as DNA: TGTGCCATCAGTGGAAAACTAGCGGGGGGAGAAGAGACCCAGTACTTC.

The rearrangement uses TRBV9 and TRBJ1-2; possibly TRBD1 for D (5 bases). Germline assignment: CDR1 SGDLS and CDR2 YYNGEE. This CDR3 comprises 13 residues. Trimming removed 4 bases at V and 2 bases at J, with 9 bases between. CDR3 DNA sequence: TGTGCCAGCAGCCGAGAGGGGAACTATGGCTACACCTTC. The encoded protein is CASSREGNYGYTF.

The rearrangement uses TRBV5-1 and TRBJ2-2; tentatively, D is TRBD2 (6 bases). Trimming left V 0 bases short and J 4 bases short, with 10 bases between. CDR3 length equals 15 residues. Looked up from germline, CDR1 is SGHRS and CDR2 is YFSETQ. In DNA form, the CDR3 reads TGCGCCAGCAGCTTGGACGCGGGGAGCACCGGGGAGCTGTTTTTT. It yields the protein CASSLDAGSTGELFF.

This chain uses TRBV5-1 with TRBJ2-3; no reliable D call. The CDR3 totals 14 residues. V lost 0 bases and J lost 6, with 11 bases in between. CDR1 and CDR2 (germline): SGHRS, YFSETQ. The chain's CDR3 is CASSLVVGSDTQYF. For the CDR3, the DNA is TGCGCCAGCAGCTTGGTGGTAGGGTCGGATACGCAGTATTTT.